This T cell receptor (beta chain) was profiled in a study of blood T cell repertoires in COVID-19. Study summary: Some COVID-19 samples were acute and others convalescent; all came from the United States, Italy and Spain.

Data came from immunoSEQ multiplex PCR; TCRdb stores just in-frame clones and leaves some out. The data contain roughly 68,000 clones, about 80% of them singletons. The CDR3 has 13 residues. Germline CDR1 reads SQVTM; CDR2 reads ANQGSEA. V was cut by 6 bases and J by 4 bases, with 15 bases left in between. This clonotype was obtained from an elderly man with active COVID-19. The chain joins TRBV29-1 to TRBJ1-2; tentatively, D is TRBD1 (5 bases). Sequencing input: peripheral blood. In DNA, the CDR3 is TGCAGCGTGGGGGGAGGATCTGGCTATGGCTACACCTTC. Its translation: CSVGGGSGYGYTF. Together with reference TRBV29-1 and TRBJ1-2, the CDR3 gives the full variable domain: SAVISQKPSRDICQRGTSLTIQCQVDSQVTMMFWYRQQPGQSLTLIATANQGSEATYESGFVIDKFPISRPNLTFSTLTVSNMSPEDSSIYLCSVGGGSGYGYTFGSGTRLTVV.